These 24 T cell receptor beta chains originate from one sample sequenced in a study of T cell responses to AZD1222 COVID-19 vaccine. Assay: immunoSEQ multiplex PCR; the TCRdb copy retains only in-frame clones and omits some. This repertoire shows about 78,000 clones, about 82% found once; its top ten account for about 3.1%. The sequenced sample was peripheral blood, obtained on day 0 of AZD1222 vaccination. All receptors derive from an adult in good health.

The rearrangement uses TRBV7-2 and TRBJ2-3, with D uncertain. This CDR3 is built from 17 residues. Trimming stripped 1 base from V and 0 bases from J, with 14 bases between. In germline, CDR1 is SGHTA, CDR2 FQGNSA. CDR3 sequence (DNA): TGTGCCAGCAGCTTAGATTACGGTGCTGGTAGCACAGATACGCAGTATTTT. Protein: CASSLDYGAGSTDTQYF.

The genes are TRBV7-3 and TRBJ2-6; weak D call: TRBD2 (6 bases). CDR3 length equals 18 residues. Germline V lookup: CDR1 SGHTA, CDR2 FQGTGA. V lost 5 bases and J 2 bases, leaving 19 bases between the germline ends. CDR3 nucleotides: TGTGCCAGCAGCCCCTATGGGGGGACTTTGGCTGGGGCCAACGTCCTGACTTTC. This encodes CASSPYGGTLAGANVLTF.

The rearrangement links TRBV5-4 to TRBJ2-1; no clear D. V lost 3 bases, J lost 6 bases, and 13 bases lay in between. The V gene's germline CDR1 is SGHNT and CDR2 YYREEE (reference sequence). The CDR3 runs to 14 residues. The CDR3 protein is CASSSIDTPNEQFF. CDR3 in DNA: TGTGCCAGCAGCTCAATCGACACCCCCAATGAGCAGTTCTTC.

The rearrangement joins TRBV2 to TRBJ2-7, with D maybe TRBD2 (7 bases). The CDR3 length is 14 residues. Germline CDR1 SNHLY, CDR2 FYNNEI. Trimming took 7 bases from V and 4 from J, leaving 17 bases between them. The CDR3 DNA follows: TGTGCCAGCATCCTAAGCCGGGGGGCGTACGAGCAGTACTTC. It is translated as CASILSRGAYEQYF.

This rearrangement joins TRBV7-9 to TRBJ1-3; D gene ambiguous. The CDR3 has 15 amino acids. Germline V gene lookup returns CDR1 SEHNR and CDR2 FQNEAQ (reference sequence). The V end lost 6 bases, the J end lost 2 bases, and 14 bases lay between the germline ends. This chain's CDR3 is CASSSRDAAGNTIYF. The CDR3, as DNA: TGTGCCAGCAGTTCGAGGGATGCTGCTGGAAACACCATATATTTT.

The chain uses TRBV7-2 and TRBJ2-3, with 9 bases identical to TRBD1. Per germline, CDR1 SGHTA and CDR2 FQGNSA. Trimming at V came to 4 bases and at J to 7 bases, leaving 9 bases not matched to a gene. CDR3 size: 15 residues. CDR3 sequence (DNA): TGTGCCAGCAGCTCCCCGGACAGGGGTGGTAATACGCAGTATTTT. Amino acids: CASSSPDRGGNTQYF.

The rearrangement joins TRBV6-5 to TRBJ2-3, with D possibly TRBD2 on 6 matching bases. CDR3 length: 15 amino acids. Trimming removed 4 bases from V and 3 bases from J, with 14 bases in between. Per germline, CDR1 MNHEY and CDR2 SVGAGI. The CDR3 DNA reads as TGTGCCAGCAGTTCCCCGGCTGGGGGGACAGATACGCAGTATTTT. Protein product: CASSSPAGGTDTQYF.

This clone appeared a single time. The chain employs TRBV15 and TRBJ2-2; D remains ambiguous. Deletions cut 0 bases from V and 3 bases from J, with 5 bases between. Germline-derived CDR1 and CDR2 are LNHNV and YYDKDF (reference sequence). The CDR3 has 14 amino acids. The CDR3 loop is CATSRERYTGELFF. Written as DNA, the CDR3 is TGTGCCACCAGCAGAGAAAGGTACACCGGGGAGCTGTTTTTT. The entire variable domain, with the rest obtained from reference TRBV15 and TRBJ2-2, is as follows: DAMVIQNPRYQVTQFGKPVTLSCSQTLNHNVMYWYQQKSSQAPKLLFHYYDKDFNNEADTPDNFQSRRPNTSFCFLDIRSPGLGDTAMYLCATSRERYTGELFFGEGSRLTVL.

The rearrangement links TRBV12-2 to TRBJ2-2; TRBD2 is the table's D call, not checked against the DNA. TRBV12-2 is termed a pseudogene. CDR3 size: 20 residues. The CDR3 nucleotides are TGTGCAAGTCGCTTAGGTCCAAGTTCGGAGGGGCCGCCTGTCACCGGGGAGCTGTTTTTT. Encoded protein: CASRLGPSSEGPPVTGELFF.

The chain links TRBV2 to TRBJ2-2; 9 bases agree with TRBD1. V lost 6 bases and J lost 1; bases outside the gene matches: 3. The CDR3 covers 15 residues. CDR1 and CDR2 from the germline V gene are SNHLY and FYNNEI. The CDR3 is CASRGQGRNTGELFF. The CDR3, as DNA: TGTGCCAGCAGGGGACAGGGAAGGAACACCGGGGAGCTGTTTTTT. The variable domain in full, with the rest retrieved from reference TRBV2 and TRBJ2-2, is EPEVTQTPSHQVTQMGQEVILRCVPISNHLYFYWYRQILGQKVEFLVSFYNNEISEKSEIFDDQFSVERPDGSNFTLKIRSTKLEDSAMYFCASRGQGRNTGELFFGEGSRLTVL.

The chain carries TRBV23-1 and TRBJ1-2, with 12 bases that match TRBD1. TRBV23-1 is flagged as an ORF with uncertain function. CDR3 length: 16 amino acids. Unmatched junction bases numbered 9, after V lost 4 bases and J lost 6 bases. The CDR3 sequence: CASSPRRDRGHDGYTF. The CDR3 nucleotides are TGCGCCAGCAGTCCGCGGCGGGACAGGGGGCATGATGGCTACACCTTC.

The CDR3: CASRQTGLNTEAFF. In DNA, the CDR3 is TGTGCCAGCAGACAAACAGGGTTGAACACTGAAGCTTTCTTT. The chain combines TRBV3-1 (or the pseudogene TRBV3-2) with TRBJ1-1, with D possibly TRBD1 on 6 matching bases. In germline, CDR1 is LGHDT, CDR2 YNNKEL (reference sequence). This CDR3 spans 14 amino acids. V dropped 6 bases and J dropped 0 bases, with 11 bases sitting between them.

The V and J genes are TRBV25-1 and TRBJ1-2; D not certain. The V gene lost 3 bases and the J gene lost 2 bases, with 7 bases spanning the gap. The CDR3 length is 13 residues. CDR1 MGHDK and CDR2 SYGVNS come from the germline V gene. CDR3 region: CASSERQNYGYTF. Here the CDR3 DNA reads TGTGCCAGCAGTGAGAGGCAGAACTATGGCTACACCTTC.

Here the CDR3 reads CASSMKDEMYPGANVLTF. In nucleotides, the CDR3 is TGTGCCAGCAGCATGAAGGACGAGATGTACCCTGGGGCCAACGTCCTGACTTTC. The chain carries TRBV5-6 and TRBJ2-6; D unclear. CDR1 is SGHDT and CDR2 is YYEEEE in the germline V gene. With 4 bases removed from V and 2 bases from J, the gap between germline ends came to 19 bases. This CDR3 contains 18 residues.

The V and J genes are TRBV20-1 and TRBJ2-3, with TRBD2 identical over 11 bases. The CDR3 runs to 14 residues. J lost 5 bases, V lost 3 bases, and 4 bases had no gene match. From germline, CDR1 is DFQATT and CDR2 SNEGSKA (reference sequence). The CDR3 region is CSASIAGGGDTQYF. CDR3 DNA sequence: TGCAGTGCTAGTATAGCGGGAGGGGGAGATACGCAGTATTTT.

CDR3 DNA sequence: TGTGCCAGTAGTCCCCAGGGCGGACGGGGTATCAATCAGCCCCAGCATTTT. It yields the protein CASSPQGGRGINQPQHF. This chain links TRBV19 with TRBJ1-5; D is possibly TRBD1 (5 bases). Germline assignment: CDR1 LNHDA and CDR2 SQIVND (reference sequence). V gave up 5 bases and J gave up 3 bases, with 20 bases separating them. The CDR3 has 17 residues. The entire variable domain, with the rest obtained from reference TRBV19 and TRBJ1-5, is as follows: DGGITQSPKYLFRKEGQNVTLSCEQNLNHDAMYWYRQDPGQGLRLIYYSQIVNDFQKGDIAEGYSVSREKKESFPLTVTSAQKNPTAFYLCASSPQGGRGINQPQHFGDGTRLSIL.

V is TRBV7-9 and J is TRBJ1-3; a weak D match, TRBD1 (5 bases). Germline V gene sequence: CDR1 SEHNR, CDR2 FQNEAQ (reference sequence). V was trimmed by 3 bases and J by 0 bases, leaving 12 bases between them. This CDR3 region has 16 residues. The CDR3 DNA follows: TGTGCCAGCAGCTTGGGGCCGCTCAACTCTGGAAACACCATATATTTT. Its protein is CASSLGPLNSGNTIYF.

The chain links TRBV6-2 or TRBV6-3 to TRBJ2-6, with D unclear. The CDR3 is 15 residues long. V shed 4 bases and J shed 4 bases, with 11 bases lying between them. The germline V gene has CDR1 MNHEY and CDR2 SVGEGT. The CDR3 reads CASSSSGTGANVLTF. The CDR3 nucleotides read TGTGCCAGCAGTTCCTCAGGTACCGGGGCCAACGTCCTGACTTTC.

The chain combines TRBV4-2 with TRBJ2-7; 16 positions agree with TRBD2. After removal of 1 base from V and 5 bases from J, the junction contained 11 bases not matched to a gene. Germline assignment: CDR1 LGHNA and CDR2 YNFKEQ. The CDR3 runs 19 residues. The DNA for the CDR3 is TGTGCCAGCAGCCAAGTCGGGACTAGCGGGGGGGCCCCATCTGACGAGCAGTACTTC. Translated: CASSQVGTSGGAPSDEQYF.

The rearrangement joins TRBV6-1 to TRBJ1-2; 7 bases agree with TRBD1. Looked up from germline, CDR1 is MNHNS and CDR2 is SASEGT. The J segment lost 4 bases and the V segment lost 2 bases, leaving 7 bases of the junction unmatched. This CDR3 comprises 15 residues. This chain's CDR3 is CASSETRGRSYGYTF. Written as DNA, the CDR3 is TGTGCCAGCAGTGAAACGAGGGGGCGCAGCTATGGCTACACCTTC.

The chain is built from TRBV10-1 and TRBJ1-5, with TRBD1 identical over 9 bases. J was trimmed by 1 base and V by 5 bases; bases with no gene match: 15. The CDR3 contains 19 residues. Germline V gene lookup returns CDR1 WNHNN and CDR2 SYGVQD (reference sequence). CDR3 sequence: CASSPPSYSGTGSNQPQHF. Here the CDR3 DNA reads TGCGCCAGCAGTCCTCCGTCCTACTCCGGGACAGGGAGCAATCAGCCCCAGCATTTT.

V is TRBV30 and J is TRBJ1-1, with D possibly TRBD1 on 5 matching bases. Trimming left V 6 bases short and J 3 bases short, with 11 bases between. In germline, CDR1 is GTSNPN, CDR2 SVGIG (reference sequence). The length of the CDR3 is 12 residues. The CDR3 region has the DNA TGTGCCTGCCGCAGGGAAGACACTGAAGCTTTCTTT. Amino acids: CACRREDTEAFF.

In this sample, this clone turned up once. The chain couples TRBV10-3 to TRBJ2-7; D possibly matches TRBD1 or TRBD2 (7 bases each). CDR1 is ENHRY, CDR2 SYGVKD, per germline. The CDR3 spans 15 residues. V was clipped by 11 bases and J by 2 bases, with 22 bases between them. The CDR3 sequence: CASRTGLESTYEQYF. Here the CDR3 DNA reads TGTGCCTCCAGGACAGGACTAGAATCAACCTACGAGCAGTACTTC.

The CDR3 here is CASSLRGSSEAFF. In nucleotides, the CDR3 is TGTGCCAGCAGCTTGCGGGGGAGCTCTGAAGCTTTCTTT. The V and J genes are TRBV5-4 and TRBJ1-1; TRBD1 might be the D (5 bases). The CDR3 extends over 13 amino acids. With 1 base removed from V and 6 bases from J, the gap between germline ends came to 10 bases. CDR1 and CDR2 (germline): SGHNT, YYREEE (reference sequence).